A selection of T cell receptor beta chains follows, all from one sample in a study of blood T cell repertoires in COVID-19. Generated by immunoSEQ multiplex PCR, the TCRdb table keeps only in-frame clones and is missing some. The profile shows more than 300,000 clones, approximately 91% of them singletons. The sequenced sample consisted of peripheral blood. The receptors here all came from a woman between 70 and 85 years old with COVID-19, enrolled during active disease. The CDR3 runs from the conserved cysteine through the conserved F or W. The D gene is left open where the match is weak. Part of the rows lack a size; the others show once, few, many or a class for expanded clones.

D: NA
J: TRBJ2-5
V: TRBV5-6
size: NA
length: 13
DNA: TGTGCCAGCAGCGTGGACATCCAAGAGACCCAGTACTTC
CDR3: CASSVDIQETQYF

D: TRBD1
J: TRBJ1-1
V: TRBV19
size: NA
length: 15
DNA: TGTGCCAGTATCGGCAGGGGGCGCGGGAACACTGAAGCTTTCTTT
CDR3: CASIGRGRGNTEAFF

D: TRBD2
J: TRBJ2-3
V: TRBV14
size: NA
length: 15
DNA: TGTGCCAGCAGCCAGTCGGGGGGGCCATCAGATACGCAGTATTTT
CDR3: CASSQSGGPSDTQYF

D: NA
J: TRBJ1-5
V: TRBV24-1
size: NA
length: 14
DNA: TGTGCCACCAGTGATTTGGCGGATAATCAGCCCCAGCATTTT
CDR3: CATSDLADNQPQHF

D: TRBD1
J: TRBJ2-2
V: TRBV7-9
size: NA
length: 16
DNA: TGTGCCAGCAGTCCACCTGGGACAGGGGGTTCCGGGGAGCTGTTTTTT
CDR3: CASSPPGTGGSGELFF

D: NA
J: TRBJ2-2
V: TRBV28
size: NA
length: 14
DNA: TGTGCCTGGGTTGTAGCAGGGCGAGCCGGGGAGCTGTTTTTT
CDR3: CAWVVAGRAGELFF

D: NA
J: TRBJ1-1
V: TRBV28
size: once
length: 15
DNA: TGTGCCAGCAGTTTGGGGGGTACGCCGTACACTGAAGCTTTCTTT
CDR3: CASSLGGTPYTEAFF

D: TRBD1
J: TRBJ1-4
V: TRBV7-2
size: NA
length: 15
DNA: TGTGCCAGCAGCACAACAGGGGGCCCCTATGAAAAACTGTTTTTT
CDR3: CASSTTGGPYEKLFF

D: TRBD1
J: TRBJ1-2
V: TRBV28
size: NA
length: 13
DNA: TGTGCCAGCAGTTTCGACAGGGTCTATGGCTACACCTTC
CDR3: CASSFDRVYGYTF

D: TRBD2
J: TRBJ2-7
V: TRBV4-1
size: once
length: 13
DNA: TGCGCCAGCAGCGTCGGGGGGAGCTACGAGCAGTACTTC
CDR3: CASSVGGSYEQYF

D: TRBD1
J: TRBJ1-6
V: TRBV28
size: NA
length: 13
DNA: TGTGCCAGCAGCGCAGGGGGGAAATTGGTCCTCCACTTT
CDR3: CASSAGGKLVLHF

D: NA
J: TRBJ1-1
V: TRBV6-5
size: NA
length: 14
DNA: TGTGCCAGCAGTCCCTTGAGGGACAACCCTGAAGCTTTCTTT
CDR3: CASSPLRDNPEAFF

D: TRBD1
J: TRBJ1-3
V: TRBV18
size: NA
length: 16
DNA: TGTGCCAGCTCGCCTTGGGACAGCCTCTCTGGAAACACCATATATTTT
CDR3: CASSPWDSLSGNTIYF

D: NA
J: TRBJ1-2
V: TRBV28
size: few
length: 15
DNA: TGTGCCAGCTCCTCGACTGGGGCCGCTAACTATGGCTACACCTTC
CDR3: CASSSTGAANYGYTF

D: TRBD2
J: TRBJ2-7
V: TRBV9
size: once
length: 15
DNA: TGTGCCAGCAGCGTAGAGCCGGGACTAAACTACGAGCAGTACTTC
CDR3: CASSVEPGLNYEQYF

D: NA
J: TRBJ1-1
V: TRBV6-2/TRBV6-3
size: NA
length: 15
DNA: TGTGCCAGCAGTTACTCGAGGGGGAGGAACACTGAAGCTTTCTTT
CDR3: CASSYSRGRNTEAFF

D: TRBD1
J: TRBJ2-7
V: TRBV3-1/TRBV3-2
size: NA
length: 13
DNA: TGTGCCAGCAGTTTACAGGGGGTTTACGAGCAGTACTTC
CDR3: CASSLQGVYEQYF

D: TRBD1
J: TRBJ2-5
V: TRBV4-1
size: NA
length: 15
DNA: TGCGCCAGCAGCCAGGCTGGGACAGGATGGGAGACCCAGTACTTC
CDR3: CASSQAGTGWETQYF

D: NA
J: TRBJ1-1
V: TRBV6-5
size: NA
length: 14
DNA: TGTGCCAGCAGTTCCACCAGGATGAACACTGAAGCTTTCTTT
CDR3: CASSSTRMNTEAFF

D: NA
J: TRBJ1-2
V: TRBV29-1
size: NA
length: 12
DNA: TGCAGCGTTGCGTCTGGGGCGAGTGGCTACACCTTC
CDR3: CSVASGASGYTF

D: NA
J: TRBJ2-4
V: TRBV4-3
size: NA
length: 18
DNA: TGCGCCAGCAGCCAAGAGCCTCAGGGTTATGTAGCCAAAAACATTCAGTACTTC
CDR3: CASSQEPQGYVAKNIQYF

D: TRBD1
J: TRBJ1-1
V: TRBV27
size: NA
length: 16
DNA: TGTGCCAGCAGTTTATCTCAGGGGGCGATGAACACTGAAGCTTTCTTT
CDR3: CASSLSQGAMNTEAFF

D: TRBD1
J: TRBJ1-5
V: TRBV10-3
size: NA
length: 13
DNA: TGTGCCATACAGGGGGACGGGGGTCAGCCCCAGCATTTT
CDR3: CAIQGDGGQPQHF

D: NA
J: TRBJ1-1
V: TRBV4-3
size: NA
length: 16
DNA: TGCGCCAGCAGCCAAGATCGGACAGCTGTGAACACTGAAGCTTTCTTT
CDR3: CASSQDRTAVNTEAFF

D: NA
J: TRBJ1-5
V: TRBV30
size: NA
length: 15
DNA: TGTGCCTGGAGTGTCGGAGGGTTCTCCTCCCAGCCCCAGCATTTT
CDR3: CAWSVGGFSSQPQHF

D: NA
J: TRBJ2-7
V: TRBV27
size: NA
length: 14
DNA: TGTGCCAGCAGTTTAGGAGGGGGCATCAACGAGCAGTACTTC
CDR3: CASSLGGGINEQYF

D: NA
J: TRBJ2-2
V: TRBV9
size: NA
length: 16
DNA: TGTGCCAGCAGCCCCCCCTCGGCGGCGAACACCGGGGAGCTGTTTTTT
CDR3: CASSPPSAANTGELFF

D: NA
J: TRBJ1-2
V: TRBV30
size: NA
length: 11
DNA: TGTGCCTGGAGTACCGGGGACAGCTACACCTTC
CDR3: CAWSTGDSYTF

D: NA
J: TRBJ1-3
V: TRBV4-3
size: once
length: 16
DNA: TGCGCCAGCAGCCAAGATCCCAGAGGCTCTGGAAACACCATATATTTT
CDR3: CASSQDPRGSGNTIYF

D: TRBD1
J: TRBJ2-1
V: TRBV2
size: NA
length: 15
DNA: TGTGCCAGCTTTCGGAGGGCAGGGGGCCAACAACGGCAGTTCTTC
CDR3: CASFRRAGGQQRQFF

D: NA
J: TRBJ2-2
V: TRBV6-5
size: NA
length: 14
DNA: TGTGCCATCCGGAGGGCCGCGAACACCGGGGAGCTGTTTTTT
CDR3: CAIRRAANTGELFF

D: NA
J: TRBJ2-2
V: TRBV9
size: once
length: 15
DNA: TGTGCCAGCAGCGTAGGCGGAAGATCGGCCGGGGAGCTGTTTTTT
CDR3: CASSVGGRSAGELFF

D: TRBD1
J: TRBJ1-6
V: TRBV30
size: NA
length: 12
DNA: TGTGCCTGGTGGACAGGGGCTTCACCCCTCCACTTT
CDR3: CAWWTGASPLHF

D: NA
J: TRBJ1-2
V: TRBV6-5
size: NA
length: 10
DNA: TGTGCCAGCCAGGGTTATGGCTACACCTTC
CDR3: CASQGYGYTF

D: TRBD1
J: TRBJ2-2
V: TRBV24-1
size: NA
length: 16
DNA: TGTGCCACCAGTGACTCTGACAGGGTTAGGACCGGGGAGCTGTTTTTT
CDR3: CATSDSDRVRTGELFF

D: TRBD2
J: TRBJ2-2
V: TRBV27
size: NA
length: 16
DNA: TGTGCCAGCAGTGTTCCCGGGACTACGAACACCGGGGAGCTGTTTTTT
CDR3: CASSVPGTTNTGELFF